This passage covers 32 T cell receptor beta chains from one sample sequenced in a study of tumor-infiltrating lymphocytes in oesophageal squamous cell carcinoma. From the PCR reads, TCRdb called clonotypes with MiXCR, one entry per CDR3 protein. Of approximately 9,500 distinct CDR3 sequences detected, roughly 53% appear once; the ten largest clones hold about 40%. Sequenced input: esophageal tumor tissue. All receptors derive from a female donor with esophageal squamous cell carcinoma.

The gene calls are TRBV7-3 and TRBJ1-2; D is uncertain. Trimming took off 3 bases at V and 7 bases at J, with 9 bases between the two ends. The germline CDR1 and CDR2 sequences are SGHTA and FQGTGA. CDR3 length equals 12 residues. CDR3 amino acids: CASSFGGPGYTF. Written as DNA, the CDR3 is TGTGCCAGCAGCTTCGGTGGCCCTGGCTACACCTTC.

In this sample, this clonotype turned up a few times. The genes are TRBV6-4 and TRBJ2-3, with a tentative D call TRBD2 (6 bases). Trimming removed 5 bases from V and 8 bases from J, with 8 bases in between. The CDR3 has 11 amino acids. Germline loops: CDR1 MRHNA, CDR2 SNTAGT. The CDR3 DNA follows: TGTGCCAGCAGTCAGGGAGGTACGCAGTATTTT. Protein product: CASSQGGTQYF.

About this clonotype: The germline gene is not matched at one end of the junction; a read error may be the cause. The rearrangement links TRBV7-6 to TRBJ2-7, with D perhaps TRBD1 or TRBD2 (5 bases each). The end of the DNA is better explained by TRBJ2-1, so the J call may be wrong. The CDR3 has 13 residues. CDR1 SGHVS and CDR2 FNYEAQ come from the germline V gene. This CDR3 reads CASSLGRGDEQFF. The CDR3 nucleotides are TGTGCTAGCAGCCTTGGGCGAGGGGATGAGCAGTTCTTC.

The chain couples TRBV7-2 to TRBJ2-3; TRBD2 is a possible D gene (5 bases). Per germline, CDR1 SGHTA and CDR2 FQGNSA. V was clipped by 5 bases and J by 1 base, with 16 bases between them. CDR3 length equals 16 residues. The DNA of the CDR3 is TGTGCCAGCAGCCAATCGCCGGGAAGTGGCACAGATACGCAGTATTTT. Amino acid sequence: CASSQSPGSGTDTQYF.

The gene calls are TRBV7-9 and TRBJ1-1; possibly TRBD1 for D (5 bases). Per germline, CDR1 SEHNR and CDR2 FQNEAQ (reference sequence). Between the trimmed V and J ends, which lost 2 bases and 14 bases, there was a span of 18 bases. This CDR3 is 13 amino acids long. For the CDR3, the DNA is TGTGCCAGCAGCTTACGCATGGGGGACGTGACCTTCTTT. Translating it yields CASSLRMGDVTFF.

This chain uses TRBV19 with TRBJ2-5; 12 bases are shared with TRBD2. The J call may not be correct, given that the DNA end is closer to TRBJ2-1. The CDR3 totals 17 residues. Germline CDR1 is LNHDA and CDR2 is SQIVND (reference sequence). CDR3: CASSGSSGRAWRNEQFF. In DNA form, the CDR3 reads TGTGCCAGTAGTGGATCTAGCGGGAGGGCCTGGCGCAATGAGCAGTTCTTC.

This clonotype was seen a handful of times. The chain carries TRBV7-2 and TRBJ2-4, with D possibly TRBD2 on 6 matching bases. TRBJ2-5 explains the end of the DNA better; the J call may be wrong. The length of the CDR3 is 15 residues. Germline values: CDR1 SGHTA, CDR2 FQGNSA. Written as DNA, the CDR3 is TGTGCCAGCAGCTTGTCGGGGGTGACCCGGCAGACCCAGTACTTC. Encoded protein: CASSLSGVTRQTQYF.

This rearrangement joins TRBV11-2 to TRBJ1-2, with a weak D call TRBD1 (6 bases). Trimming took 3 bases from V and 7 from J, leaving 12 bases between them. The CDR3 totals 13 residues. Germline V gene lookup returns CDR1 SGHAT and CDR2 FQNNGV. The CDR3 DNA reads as TGTGCCAGCAGCTTCCAGGGGTCGGGTGGCTACACCTTC. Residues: CASSFQGSGGYTF.

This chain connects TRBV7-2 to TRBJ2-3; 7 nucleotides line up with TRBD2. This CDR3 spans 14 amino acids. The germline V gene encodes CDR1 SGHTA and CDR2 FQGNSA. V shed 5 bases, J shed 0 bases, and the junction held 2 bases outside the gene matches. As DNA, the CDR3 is TGTGCCAGCAGCATTAGCGGGAGCACAGATACGCAGTATTTT. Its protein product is CASSISGSTDTQYF.

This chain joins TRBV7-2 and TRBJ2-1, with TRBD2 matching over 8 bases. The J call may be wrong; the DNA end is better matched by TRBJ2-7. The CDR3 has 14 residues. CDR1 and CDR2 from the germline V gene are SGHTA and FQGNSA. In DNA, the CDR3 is TGTGCCAGCAGCGCCGGGACTAGTGTAAATGAGCAGTACTTC. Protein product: CASSAGTSVNEQYF.

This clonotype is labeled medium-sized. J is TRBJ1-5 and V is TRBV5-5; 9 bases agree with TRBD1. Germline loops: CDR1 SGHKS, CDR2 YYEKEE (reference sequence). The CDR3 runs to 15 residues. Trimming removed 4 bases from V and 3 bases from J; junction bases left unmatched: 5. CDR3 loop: CASSRGTGNNQPQHF. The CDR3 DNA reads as TGTGCCAGCAGCCGAGGGACAGGGAACAATCAGCCCCAGCATTTT.

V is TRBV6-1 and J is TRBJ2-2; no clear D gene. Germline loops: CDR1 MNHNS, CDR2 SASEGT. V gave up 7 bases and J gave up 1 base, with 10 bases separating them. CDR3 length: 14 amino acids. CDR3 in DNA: TGTGCCAGCAAAAGACGCCGGAACACCGGGGAGCTGTTTTTT. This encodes CASKRRRNTGELFF.

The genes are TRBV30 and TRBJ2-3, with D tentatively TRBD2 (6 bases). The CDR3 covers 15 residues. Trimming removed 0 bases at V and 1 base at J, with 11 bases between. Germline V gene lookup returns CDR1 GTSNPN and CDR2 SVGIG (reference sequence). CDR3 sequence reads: CAWSVGTGGTDTQYF. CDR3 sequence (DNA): TGTGCCTGGAGTGTGGGGACGGGAGGCACAGATACGCAGTATTTT.

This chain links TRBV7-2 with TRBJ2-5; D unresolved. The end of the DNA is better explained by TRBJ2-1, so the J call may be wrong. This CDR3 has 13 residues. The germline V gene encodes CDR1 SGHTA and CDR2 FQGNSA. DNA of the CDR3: TGTGCCAGCAGCTTAGGAAGACACAATGAGCAGTTCTTC. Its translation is CASSLGRHNEQFF.

CDR3 loop: CASSLAGTGGTDTQYF. The CDR3 bases are TGTGCCAGCAGCTTAGCGGGGACAGGGGGCACAGATACGCAGTATTTT. The V and J genes are TRBV7-2 and TRBJ2-3; TRBD1 matches at 10 bases. The CDR3 loop spans 16 amino acids. Germline CDR1 and CDR2: SGHTA and FQGNSA. V gave up 0 bases and J gave up 1 base; unmatched junction bases: 1.

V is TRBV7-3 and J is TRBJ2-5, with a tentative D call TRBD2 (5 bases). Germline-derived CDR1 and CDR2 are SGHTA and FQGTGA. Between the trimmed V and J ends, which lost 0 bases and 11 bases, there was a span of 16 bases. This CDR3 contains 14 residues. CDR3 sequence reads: CASSLTADYNEQYF. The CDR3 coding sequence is TGTGCCAGCAGCTTAACTGCAGACTACAATGAGCAGTACTTC.

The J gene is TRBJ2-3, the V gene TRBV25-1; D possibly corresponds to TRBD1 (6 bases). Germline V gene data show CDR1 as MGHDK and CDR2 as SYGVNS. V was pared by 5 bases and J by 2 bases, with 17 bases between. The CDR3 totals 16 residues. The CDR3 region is CASSKGVTGTTDTQYF. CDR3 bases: TGTGCCAGCAGTAAGGGAGTAACAGGGACCACAGATACGCAGTATTTT.

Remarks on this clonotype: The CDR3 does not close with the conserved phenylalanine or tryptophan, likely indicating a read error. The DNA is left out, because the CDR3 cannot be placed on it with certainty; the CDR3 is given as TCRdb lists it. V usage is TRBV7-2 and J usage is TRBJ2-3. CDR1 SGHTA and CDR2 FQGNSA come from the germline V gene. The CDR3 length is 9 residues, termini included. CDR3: CASSLESVR.

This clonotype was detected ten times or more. CDR3 sequence: CATSDLWGSKDNEQFF. The CDR3 nucleotides read TGTGCCACCAGTGATTTATGGGGATCCAAGGACAATGAGCAGTTCTTC. The chain joins TRBV24-1 to TRBJ2-1; no firm D call. Per germline, CDR1 KGHDR and CDR2 SFDVKD. V was pared by 1 base and J by 5 bases, with 14 bases between. This CDR3 is built from 16 residues.

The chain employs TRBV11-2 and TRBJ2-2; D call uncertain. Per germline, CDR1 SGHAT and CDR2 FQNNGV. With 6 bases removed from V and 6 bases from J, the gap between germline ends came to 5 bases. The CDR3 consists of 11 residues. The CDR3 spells CASSLSGELFF. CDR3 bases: TGTGCCAGCAGTTTATCCGGGGAGCTGTTTTTT.

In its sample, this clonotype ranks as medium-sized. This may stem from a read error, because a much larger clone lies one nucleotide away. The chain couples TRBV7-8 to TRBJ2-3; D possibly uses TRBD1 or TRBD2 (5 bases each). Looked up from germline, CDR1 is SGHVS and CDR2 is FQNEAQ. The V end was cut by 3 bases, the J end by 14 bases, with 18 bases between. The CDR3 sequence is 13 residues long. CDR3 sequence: CASSFTGSGELYF. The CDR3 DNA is TGTGCCAGCAGCTTCACAGGCTCCGGGGAGCTGTATTTT.

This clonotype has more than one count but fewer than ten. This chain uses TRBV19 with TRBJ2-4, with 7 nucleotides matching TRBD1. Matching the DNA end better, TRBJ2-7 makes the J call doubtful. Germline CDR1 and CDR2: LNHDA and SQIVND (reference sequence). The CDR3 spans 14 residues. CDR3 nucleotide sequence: TGTGCCAGTAGTCCCCTGACAGGGTTGGACGAGCAGTACTTC. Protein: CASSPLTGLDEQYF.

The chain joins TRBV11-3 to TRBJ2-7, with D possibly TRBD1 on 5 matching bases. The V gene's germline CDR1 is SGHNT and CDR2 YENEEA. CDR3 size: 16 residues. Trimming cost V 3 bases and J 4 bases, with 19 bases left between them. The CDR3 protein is CASSLDPQDGAYEQYF. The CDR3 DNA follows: TGTGCCAGCAGCTTGGATCCACAGGACGGAGCGTACGAGCAGTACTTC.

The DNA of the CDR3 is TGTGCCAGCAGTTGGACTAGCACAGATACGCAGTATTTT. It specifies CASSWTSTDTQYF. V usage is TRBV6-1 and J usage is TRBJ2-3; a possible D gene is TRBD2 (5 bases). The CDR3 has 13 amino acids. From germline, CDR1 is MNHNS and CDR2 SASEGT. V lost 5 bases and J lost 0, with 6 bases in between.

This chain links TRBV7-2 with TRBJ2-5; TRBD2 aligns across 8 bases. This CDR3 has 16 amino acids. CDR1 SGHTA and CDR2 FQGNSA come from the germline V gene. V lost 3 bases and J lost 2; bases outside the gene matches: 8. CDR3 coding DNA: TGTGCCAGCAGCTTCCCGCCAGCGGGAGCTCAAGAGACCCAGTACTTC. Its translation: CASSFPPAGAQETQYF.

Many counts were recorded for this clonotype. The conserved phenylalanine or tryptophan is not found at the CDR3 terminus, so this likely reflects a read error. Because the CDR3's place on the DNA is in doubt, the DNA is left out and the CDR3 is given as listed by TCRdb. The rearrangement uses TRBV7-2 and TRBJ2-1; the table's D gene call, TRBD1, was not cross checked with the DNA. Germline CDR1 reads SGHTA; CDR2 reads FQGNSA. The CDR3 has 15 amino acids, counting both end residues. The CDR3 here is CASSLQGARGYTFGS.

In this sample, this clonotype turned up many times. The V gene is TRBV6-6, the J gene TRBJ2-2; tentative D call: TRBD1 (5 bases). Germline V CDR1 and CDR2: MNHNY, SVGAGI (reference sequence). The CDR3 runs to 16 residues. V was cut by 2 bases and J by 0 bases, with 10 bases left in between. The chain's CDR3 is CASSYAGFANTGELFF. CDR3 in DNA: TGTGCCAGCAGTTACGCAGGGTTCGCGAACACCGGGGAGCTGTTTTTT.

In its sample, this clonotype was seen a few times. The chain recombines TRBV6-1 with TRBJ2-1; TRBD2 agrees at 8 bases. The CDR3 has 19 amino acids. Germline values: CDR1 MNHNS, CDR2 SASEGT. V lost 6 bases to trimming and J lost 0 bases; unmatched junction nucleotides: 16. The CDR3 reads CASRGGGTRGGGSYNEQFF. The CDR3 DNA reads TGTGCCAGCAGGGGGGGCGGGACTAGGGGTGGCGGCTCCTACAATGAGCAGTTCTTC.

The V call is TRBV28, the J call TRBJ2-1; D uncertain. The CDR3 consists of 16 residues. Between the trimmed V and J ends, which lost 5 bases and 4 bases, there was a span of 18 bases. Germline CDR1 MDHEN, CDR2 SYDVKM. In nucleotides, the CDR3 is TGTGCCAGCAGTCCCTTTCGTCAATTGGGGTACAATGAGCAGTTCTTC. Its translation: CASSPFRQLGYNEQFF. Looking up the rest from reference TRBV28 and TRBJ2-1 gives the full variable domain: DVKVTQSSRYLVKRTGEKVFLECVQDMDHENMFWYRQDPGLGLRLIYFSYDVKMKEKGDIPEGYSVSREKKERFSLILESASTNQTSMYLCASSPFRQLGYNEQFFGPGTRLTVL.

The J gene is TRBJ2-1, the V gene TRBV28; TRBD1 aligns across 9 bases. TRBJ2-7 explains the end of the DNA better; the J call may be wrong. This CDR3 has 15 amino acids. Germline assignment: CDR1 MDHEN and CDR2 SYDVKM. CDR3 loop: CASSSQGAGSYEQYF. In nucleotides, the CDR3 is TGTGCCAGCAGCTCACAGGGGGCAGGGTCCTACGAGCAGTACTTC.

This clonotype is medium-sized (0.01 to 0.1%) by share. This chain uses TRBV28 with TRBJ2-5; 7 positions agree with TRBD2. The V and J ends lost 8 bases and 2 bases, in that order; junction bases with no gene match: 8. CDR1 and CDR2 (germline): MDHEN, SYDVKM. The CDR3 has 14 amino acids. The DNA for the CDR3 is TGTGCCAGCTCACGGCCTAGCGGACAAGAGACCCAGTACTTC. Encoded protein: CASSRPSGQETQYF.

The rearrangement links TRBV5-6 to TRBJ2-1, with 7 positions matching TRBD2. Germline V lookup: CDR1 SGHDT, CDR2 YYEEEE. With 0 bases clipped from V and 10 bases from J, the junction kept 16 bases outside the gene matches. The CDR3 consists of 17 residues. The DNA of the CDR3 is TGTGCCAGCAGCTTGGGGGGAAGGACTAGTCGGGCCTACGAGCAGTTCTTC. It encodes CASSLGGRTSRAYEQFF.